This TCR beta chain originates from a study of T cell responses to AZD1222 COVID-19 vaccine. Notes on the study in general: Just a handful of people given AZD1222 tested seropositive at baseline. The donors showed a predominance of white British ancestry and of females, with possible underestimation of clonal diversity. Researchers report vaccine-associated CD4 TCRs spanning spike, with dominance at 160-218 and 743-854.

V lost 1 base to trimming and J lost 2 bases; unmatched junction nucleotides: 5. The length of the CDR3 is 16 residues. Germline V gene lookup returns CDR1 MDHEN and CDR2 SYDVKM. This clone has more than one count but fewer than ten. What it binds is not known. Using immunoSEQ multiplex PCR, the repertoire was profiled, and TCRdb retains in-frame clones only, with some absent. The repertoire holds approximately 100,000 clones, with approximately 90% as singletons. V gene TRBV28 combines with J gene TRBJ2-5, with 9 bases aligning to TRBD1. The receptor was isolated from an adult in good health. The sequencing used peripheral blood, collected on day 0 of AZD1222 vaccination. The CDR3, as DNA: TGTGCCAGCAGTTTATTTGGACAGGGGCGTCAAGAGACCCAGTACTTC. It specifies CASSLFGQGRQETQYF.